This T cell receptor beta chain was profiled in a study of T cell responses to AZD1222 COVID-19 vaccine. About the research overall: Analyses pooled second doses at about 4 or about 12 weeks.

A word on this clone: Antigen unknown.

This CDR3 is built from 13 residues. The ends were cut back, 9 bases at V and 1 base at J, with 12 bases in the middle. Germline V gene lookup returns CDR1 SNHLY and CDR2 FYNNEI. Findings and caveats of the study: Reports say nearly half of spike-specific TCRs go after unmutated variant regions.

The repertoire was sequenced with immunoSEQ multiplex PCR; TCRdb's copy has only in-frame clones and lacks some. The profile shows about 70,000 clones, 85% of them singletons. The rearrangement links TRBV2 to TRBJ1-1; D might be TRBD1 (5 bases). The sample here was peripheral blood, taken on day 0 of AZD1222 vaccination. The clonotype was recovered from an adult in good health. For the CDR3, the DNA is TGTGCCAGTTCAAATCAGGGGAACACTGAAGCTTTCTTT. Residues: CASSNQGNTEAFF.